This record looks at one T cell receptor (beta chain) sequence and its context. Its recognized antigen is unknown. Per-base qualities were not stored, and no clone one base away is much larger. The data were obtained in a study of T-cell memory formation after mild COVID-19 listed by TCRdb under 2021. For the study in its entirety: TCR sequence clusters from the two donors were found to be largely donor specific. T-cell clones expanding and contracting after mild COVID-19 in a couple of donors were tracked by longitudinal TCRalpha and TCRbeta repertoire sequencing. Two young, previously healthy adult volunteers made up the cohort, one male and one female.

PBMCs were isolated by Ficoll-Paque density gradient centrifugation. From cysteine to phenylalanine, the CDR3 is 12 amino acids long. Of all the DNA, just the CDR3 is kept, 36 bases in frame from base 1. The germline V gene (reference sequence) sets CDR1 to GTSNPN and CDR2 to SVGIG. The germline V and J ends show losses of 5 bases and 3 bases respectively, and no gene match explains 2 bases of the junction. Sequencing was carried out with an Illumina NovaSeq 6000. TCRalpha and TCRbeta cDNA libraries were built by 5'RACE with constant-segment primers, adding sample barcodes and unique molecular identifiers. RNA was extracted from every sample with Trizol reagent. Amplification of the libraries took two PCR steps, and the second step added a second sample barcode plus Illumina TruSeq adapters. The libraries were sequenced on an Illumina NovaSeq using 2 x 150 bp paired-end reads. For the original study's pipeline: Demultiplexing of reads and collapsing into UMI-guided consensus sequences were performed with migec v1.2.7. Using mixcr v2.1.11, the UMI consensuses were aligned to TRA and TRB V and J templates and assembled into clonotypes. A clonotype was counted as expanded or contracted only if both edgeR and NoisET called the change significant, with noise models trained on biological replicates. edgeR calls used a false discovery rate-adjusted p below 0.01 and a log2 fold-change threshold of 1. PCA with hierarchical clustering of max-normalized trajectories of the 1000 most abundant clonotypes was used as exploratory dynamics analysis. Each responding clone was given a CD4 or CD8 phenotype based on the CD4+ and CD8+ repertoires, which had been sequenced separately. TCRdb reprocessing: public reads trimmed at Q25 with fastp, clones called with MiXCR, in-frame beta chains kept. Rows merge per CDR3 protein into single entries with the most common DNA and genes. These V and J calls derive from TCRdb rather than the authors' analysis. The sample table records 290,000 or so distinct CDR3 sequences; roughly 21% of these occur just once. The ten biggest clones cover roughly 21% of the sample.

Results the study describes overall, beyond this receptor: The second-wave clones that peaked on day 37 were not confirmed to be SARS-CoV-2 specific. Contracting CD4+ clones turned up mainly in the CM and EM memory subsets, whereas EMRA was where CD8+ clones were enriched. Some responding clones were detected in pre-infection memory, suggesting pre-existing cross-reactive memory T cells joined the SARS-CoV-2 response. From day 15 to 85, contracting clones showed balanced CD4/CD8 phenotypes, whereas a second wave of clones that expanded from day 15 to 37 leaned towards CD4+. Only a couple of mild cases were covered by the study, and larger cohorts that include severe cases with pre-infection samples were considered necessary.

The clonotype was recovered from a man aged 18 to 30 who had mild COVID-19 (a few samples of this study predate the infection). The sample titles of this study are shuffled in the database, so cell type and time point are left out; the donor was told from shared clones. The sequence links TRBV30 to TRBJ2-3; TRBD2 lines up with 7 middle nucleotides. Specimen: PBMCs or a T cell subset sorted from them (not recorded which). In nucleotide form, the sequence is TGTGCCTGGGCCGGGGGGACAGATACGCAGTATTTT. The translation is CAWAGGTDTQYF.